This TCR beta chain was profiled in a study of shared clonotypes between healthy human individuals. The method was immunoSEQ multiplex PCR; TCRdb's version includes in-frame clones alone and lacks a portion of them. There are more than 550,000 clones in the sample; roughly 72% occur only once, and about 1.8% lies in the top ten. The clonotype was recovered from a woman in her thirties in good health. Material for sequencing was memory CD4+ T cells sorted from blood. The subset here: CD45RA-negative fraction.

This chain's CDR3 is CASSLLVGGVPNGYTF. In nucleotides, the CDR3 is TGTGCCAGCAGTTTATTGGTGGGGGGGGTACCCAATGGCTACACCTTC. The chain employs TRBV28 and TRBJ1-2; a possible D gene is TRBD1 (5 bases). Between the trimmed V and J ends, which lost 1 base and 6 bases, there was a span of 18 bases. The CDR3 has 16 amino acids. The germline CDR1 and CDR2 sequences are MDHEN and SYDVKM.